What follows are 8 T cell receptor beta chains derived from one specimen sequenced in a study of T cells in Graves' hyperthyroidism and ophthalmopathy. From RNA transcripts, TCR beta CDR3 regions were amplified. The HTBI primer set was used in a first-round RT-PCR of the TCR CDR3. TCRdb reprocessed the multiplex PCR reads via MiXCR and lists one record per CDR3 protein. The profile covers 400,000 to 600,000 distinct CDR3 sequences, with more than 20% appearing a single time and around a quarter taken by the ten largest. The sample comprised blood. The origin of the receptors is a man between 18 and 35 years old with Graves' hyperthyroidism.

This clonotype was counted between two and nine times. A read error is possible here, since a much larger clone lies one base away. The rearrangement links TRBV5-1 to TRBJ1-1, with D maybe TRBD1 (5 bases). Germline lookup yields CDR1 SGHRS and CDR2 YFSETQ. This CDR3 contains 15 residues. The CDR3 DNA reads TGCGTCAGCAGCTTGGGCCAGGGTAGGAACACTGAAGCTTTCTTT. This gives the protein CVSSLGQGRNTEAFF.

This clonotype has only a few counts. The chain combines TRBV24-1 with TRBJ1-5, with D possibly being TRBD1 (5 bases). Trimming stripped 5 bases from V and 1 base from J, with 14 bases between. The germline gives CDR1 KGHDR, CDR2 SFDVKD. The CDR3 extends over 16 amino acids. DNA of the CDR3: TGTGCCACCAGTGTTGGTGGGAGGGGAAGCAATCAGCCCCAGCATTTT. The encoded protein is CATSVGGRGSNQPQHF.

This clonotype was counted many times. J is TRBJ1-2 and V is TRBV28; D unresolved. The V and J ends lost 3 bases and 3 bases respectively, with 8 bases between them. The length of the CDR3 is 13 residues. Germline lookup yields CDR1 MDHEN and CDR2 SYDVKM. CDR3 sequence: CASSLPGYYGYTF. DNA of the CDR3: TGTGCCAGCAGTTTGCCGGGCTACTATGGCTACACCTTC.

This clonotype was counted ten times or more. This chain uses TRBV29-1 with TRBJ1-2, with no clear D. CDR1 and CDR2 (germline): SQVTM, ANQGSEA. Trimming removed 5 bases at V and 0 bases at J, with 13 bases between. This CDR3 spans 14 amino acids. The DNA of the CDR3 is TGCAGCGTTCTCCCGTCCTCGGCTAACTATGGCTACACCTTC. Translated, it gives CSVLPSSANYGYTF.

This clonotype was seen at least ten times. The chain recombines TRBV20-1 with TRBJ2-7, with no clear D. Germline V gene lookup returns CDR1 DFQATT and CDR2 SNEGSKA (reference sequence). Trimming removed 0 bases from V and 2 bases from J, with 11 bases in between. The CDR3 loop spans 14 amino acids. The CDR3 spells CSARDHQKTYEQYF. CDR3 nucleotide sequence: TGCAGTGCTAGAGATCACCAGAAAACCTACGAGCAGTACTTC.

This clonotype was observed at least ten times. J is TRBJ2-2 and V is TRBV29-1; D remains unclear. The V gene's germline CDR1 is SQVTM and CDR2 ANQGSEA. The CDR3 consists of 12 residues. The ends were cut back, 1 base at V and 4 bases at J, with 4 bases in the middle. The CDR3 protein is CSVEGSTGELFF. CDR3 nucleotide sequence: TGCAGCGTTGAAGGGAGCACCGGGGAGCTGTTTTTT.

This clonotype appeared many times. The J gene is TRBJ1-5, the V gene TRBV28, with D possibly TRBD1 on 5 matching bases. V was cut by 1 base and J by 7 bases, with 8 bases left in between. In germline, CDR1 is MDHEN, CDR2 SYDVKM. This CDR3 region has 13 residues. CDR3 bases: TGTGCCAGCAGTTTATTGGGGGAACAGCCCCAGCATTTT. Translated, it gives CASSLLGEQPQHF.

This clonotype was observed many times. The chain is built from TRBV27 and TRBJ1-3, with D uncertain. Germline V lookup: CDR1 MNHEY, CDR2 SMNVEV (reference sequence). Trimming took 8 bases from V and 1 from J, leaving 15 bases between them. The CDR3 covers 15 residues. CDR3 in amino acids: CASGGRTSSGNTIYF. The CDR3 DNA reads TGTGCCAGCGGTGGACGGACGTCATCTGGAAACACCATATATTTT.